The sample holds many counts of the clone carrying this T cell receptor beta chain. Its antigen remains unidentified. Using its own MiXCR run on the 5' RACE reads, TCRdb lists one record per CDR3 protein. The data contain about 46,000 distinct CDR3 sequences, roughly 2% of them singletons. With 6 bases removed from V and 5 bases from J, the gap between germline ends came to 22 bases. Germline V gene sequence: CDR1 SGHAT, CDR2 FQNNGV. The CDR3 has 16 amino acids. The sample belongs to a study of neurological immune-mediated disorders. Overall study findings and caveats: Phylogenetic grouping put 18 of 34 multiple sclerosis patients' repertoires into one related-CDR3 cluster, a possible signature.

Sequencing input: PBMCs. The chain joins TRBV11-2 to TRBJ2-5, with unresolved D. The receptor was isolated from a middle-aged woman with multiple sclerosis. The DNA for the CDR3 is TGTGCCAGCAGTGTGTCTCTAACCTCCACCCTGGAGACCCAGTACTTC. This translates into CASSVSLTSTLETQYF.